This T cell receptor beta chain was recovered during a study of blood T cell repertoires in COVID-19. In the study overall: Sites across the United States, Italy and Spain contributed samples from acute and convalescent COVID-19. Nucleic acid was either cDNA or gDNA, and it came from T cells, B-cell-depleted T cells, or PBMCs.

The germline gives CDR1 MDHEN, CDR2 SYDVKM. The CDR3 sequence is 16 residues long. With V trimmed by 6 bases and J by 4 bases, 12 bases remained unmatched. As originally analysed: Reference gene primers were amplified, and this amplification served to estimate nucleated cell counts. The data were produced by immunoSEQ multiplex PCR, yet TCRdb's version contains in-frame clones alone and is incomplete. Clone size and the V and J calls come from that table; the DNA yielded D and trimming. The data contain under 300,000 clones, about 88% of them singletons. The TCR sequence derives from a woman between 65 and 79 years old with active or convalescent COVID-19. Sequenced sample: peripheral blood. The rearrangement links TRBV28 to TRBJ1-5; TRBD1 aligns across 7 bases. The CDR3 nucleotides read TGTGCCAGCAGAGTAATTACCGGGACAGCAAATCAGCCCCAGCATTTT. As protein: CASRVITGTANQPQHF. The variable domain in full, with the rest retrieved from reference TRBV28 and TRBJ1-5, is DVKVTQSSRYLVKRTGEKVFLECVQDMDHENMFWYRQDPGLGLRLIYFSYDVKMKEKGDIPEGYSVSREKKERFSLILESASTNQTSMYLCASRVITGTANQPQHFGDGTRLSIL.